These 22 T cell receptor beta chains share one sample of origin, sequenced in a study of blood T cell repertoires in COVID-19. Sequencing was performed with immunoSEQ multiplex PCR; in TCRdb, only in-frame clones are kept and a portion is missing. The table records about 40,000 clones, around 83% of them present only once. The sequenced sample consisted of peripheral blood. These receptors all stem from a woman aged 55-75 years with acute or convalescent COVID-19.

The rearrangement links TRBV19 to TRBJ2-7; 11 bases line up with TRBD1. The J segment lost 4 bases and the V segment lost 6 bases, leaving 5 bases of the junction unmatched. The CDR3 has 14 residues. Germline V gene sequence: CDR1 LNHDA, CDR2 SQIVND (reference sequence). The CDR3 here is CASSAGTGGYEQYF. CDR3 nucleotide sequence: TGTGCCAGTAGCGCCGGGACAGGGGGATACGAGCAGTACTTC.

The chain is built from TRBV5-1 and TRBJ2-3; perhaps TRBD2 as D (6 bases). The V gene lost 4 bases and the J gene lost 0 bases, with 15 bases spanning the gap. CDR1 is SGHRS, CDR2 YFSETQ, per germline. The CDR3 has 16 amino acids. CDR3 in amino acids: CASSGGTGPSTDTQYF. For the CDR3, the DNA is TGCGCCAGCAGCGGCGGGACTGGCCCTAGCACAGATACGCAGTATTTT.

This clone was counted only a few times. This chain uses TRBV3-1 (or the pseudogene TRBV3-2) with TRBJ2-7, with TRBD2 identical over 7 bases. Germline V gene sequence: CDR1 LGHDT, CDR2 YNNKEL (reference sequence). Unmatched junction bases numbered 3, after V lost 4 bases and J lost 0 bases. The CDR3 sequence is 14 residues long. The CDR3: CASSRTSASYEQYF. CDR3 nucleotides: TGTGCCAGCAGCCGCACTAGCGCCTCCTACGAGCAGTACTTC.

The table lists this clone with a few counts. The rearrangement joins TRBV10-2 to TRBJ1-1; the D is unclear. The germline V gene encodes CDR1 WSHSY and CDR2 SAAADI. V lost 6 bases and J 0 bases, leaving 11 bases between the germline ends. The CDR3 spans 14 residues. In DNA, the CDR3 is TGCGCCAGCAGGGAGACACGCTTGAACACTGAAGCTTTCTTT. As protein: CASRETRLNTEAFF.

The chain joins TRBV15 to TRBJ2-1; 8 positions match TRBD2. Per germline, CDR1 LNHNV and CDR2 YYDKDF (reference sequence). The V and J ends lost 5 bases and 6 bases, in that order; junction bases with no gene match: 3. The CDR3 sequence is 13 residues long. This CDR3 is CATSGTSGNEQFF. The DNA of the CDR3 is TGTGCCACCAGCGGAACTAGCGGCAATGAGCAGTTCTTC.

This chain connects TRBV7-9 to TRBJ1-5; D perhaps matches TRBD1 (6 bases). In germline, CDR1 is SEHNR, CDR2 FQNEAQ (reference sequence). V was shortened by 8 bases and J by 4 bases, with 9 bases between the two germline ends. This CDR3 is 12 amino acids long. The CDR3 DNA reads TGTGCCAGCCGACAGGCTAATCAGCCCCAGCATTTT. It specifies CASRQANQPQHF.

V and J are TRBV6-1 and TRBJ2-4; D might be TRBD1 (6 bases). CDR1 is MNHNS and CDR2 is SASEGT in the germline V gene. Trimming took 0 bases from V and 0 from J, leaving 12 bases between them. The length of the CDR3 is 17 residues. CDR3 sequence: CASSEAVNRVAKNIQYF. The CDR3 DNA sequence: TGTGCCAGCAGTGAAGCTGTCAACAGGGTAGCCAAAAACATTCAGTACTTC.

The chain uses TRBV5-1 and TRBJ2-6; D call uncertain. V was shortened by 2 bases and J by 2 bases, with 11 bases between the two germline ends. CDR3 size: 16 residues. Germline loops: CDR1 SGHRS, CDR2 YFSETQ. The CDR3 DNA reads TGCGCCAGCAGCTTTTACAGAGATACTGGGGCCAACGTCCTGACTTTC. It codes for CASSFYRDTGANVLTF.

The chain joins TRBV11-2 to TRBJ1-3; D possibly corresponds to TRBD1 (5 bases). Germline V gives CDR1 SGHAT, CDR2 FQNNGV. This CDR3 has 14 residues. V lost 3 bases and J lost 4, with 10 bases in between. The DNA of the CDR3 is TGTGCCAGCAGCTTCAGGGCGTCGGGAAACACCATATATTTT. Encoded protein: CASSFRASGNTIYF.

In its sample, this clone is medium-sized (0.01 to 0.1%). The chain combines TRBV30 with TRBJ1-4; no clear D. The CDR3 runs 16 residues. The ends were cut back, 2 bases at V and 7 bases at J, with 20 bases in the middle. CDR1 is GTSNPN, CDR2 SVGIG, per germline (reference sequence). The CDR3 DNA follows: TGTGCCTGGAGTCCCCACCGAAAAACCGGCGGTGAAAAACTGTTTTTT. Translation gives CAWSPHRKTGGEKLFF. Full variable domain (remainder filled in from reference TRBV30 and TRBJ1-4): SQTIHQWPATLVQPVGSPLSLECTVEGTSNPNLYWYRQAAGRGLQLLFYSVGIGQISSEVPQNLSASRPQDRQFILSSKKLLLSDSGFYLCAWSPHRKTGGEKLFFGSGTQLSVL.

The chain has TRBV7-2 and TRBJ1-3; possible D gene TRBD1, 5 bases. The V gene lost 4 bases and the J gene lost 7 bases, with 14 bases spanning the gap. The germline CDR1 and CDR2 sequences are SGHTA and FQGNSA. The CDR3 spans 14 residues. CDR3 loop: CASSSTAPANTIYF. CDR3 nucleotide sequence: TGTGCCAGCAGCTCGACAGCACCGGCGAACACCATATATTTT.

This chain connects TRBV27 to TRBJ1-6; no reliable D call. The germline gives CDR1 MNHEY, CDR2 SMNVEV (reference sequence). The CDR3 consists of 15 residues. Trimming removed 4 bases from V and 7 bases from J, with 14 bases in between. The CDR3 protein is CASSSIFLANSPLHF. The CDR3 DNA sequence: TGTGCCAGCAGTTCAATATTCTTGGCAAATTCACCCCTCCACTTT.

The rearrangement links TRBV7-2 to TRBJ2-2; the match to TRBD2 covers 8 bases. The CDR3 spans 15 residues. CDR1 and CDR2 from the germline V gene are SGHTA and FQGNSA. V was clipped by 4 bases and J by 7 bases; unmatched bases: 8. The CDR3 nucleotides read TGTGCCAGCAGCTACTCCGGGGGGGCTGGCGGGGAGCTGTTTTTT. Translation: CASSYSGGAGGELFF.

The V and J genes are TRBV7-9 and TRBJ2-5; 10 bases align to TRBD2. V lost 1 base, J lost 2 bases, and 4 bases stayed unmatched. Germline V CDR1 and CDR2: SEHNR, FQNEAQ (reference sequence). This CDR3 is 16 amino acids long. Here the CDR3 DNA reads TGTGCCAGCAGCTTAGGTAGCGGGGGGAATCAAGAGACCCAGTACTTC. Translated, it gives CASSLGSGGNQETQYF. Together with reference TRBV7-9 and TRBJ2-5, the CDR3 gives the full variable domain: DTGVSQNPRHKITKRGQNVTFRCDPISEHNRLYWYRQTLGQGPEFLTYFQNEAQLEKSRLLSDRFSAERPKGSFSTLEIQRTEQGDSAMYLCASSLGSGGNQETQYFGPGTRLLVL.

The genes are TRBV6-5 and TRBJ2-1, with 9 positions matching TRBD1. The V segment lost 7 bases and the J segment 4 bases; nucleotides outside the gene matches: 8. The CDR3 is 15 amino acids. Per germline, CDR1 MNHEY and CDR2 SVGAGI. The CDR3 DNA follows: TGTGCCAGCACCCGTGACAGGGGGAGTTACAATGAGCAGTTCTTC. Protein: CASTRDRGSYNEQFF.

This clone has just one count. CDR3 sequence reads: CASRPTVNNEKLFF. The CDR3 DNA reads TGTGCCAGTAGGCCGACAGTGAATAATGAAAAACTGTTTTTT. This chain joins TRBV19 and TRBJ1-4; tentatively, D is TRBD1 (5 bases). The V end was cut by 6 bases, the J end by 4 bases, with 12 bases between. The CDR3 spans 14 residues. Germline CDR1 and CDR2: LNHDA and SQIVND (reference sequence).

CDR3 in amino acids: CASSMGGDSPLHF. The CDR3 DNA follows: TGTGCCAGCAGCATGGGAGGCGATTCACCCCTCCACTTT. The chain joins TRBV9 to TRBJ1-6; D is unclear. Germline-derived CDR1 and CDR2 are SGDLS and YYNGEE. The CDR3 consists of 13 residues. Trimming took off 4 bases at V and 8 bases at J, with 10 bases between the two ends. Supplemented by reference TRBV9 and TRBJ1-6, the full variable domain reads DSGVTQTPKHLITATGQRVTLRCSPRSGDLSVYWYQQSLDQGLQFLIQYYNGEERAKGNILERFSAQQFPDLHSELNLSSLELGDSALYFCASSMGGDSPLHFGNGTRLTVT.

CDR3 in amino acids: CAWSVGAGGQETQYF. The DNA for the CDR3 is TGTGCCTGGAGCGTCGGGGCGGGAGGCCAAGAGACCCAGTACTTC. V and J are TRBV30 and TRBJ2-5; TRBD2 matches at 8 bases. V lost 3 bases to trimming and J lost 1 base; unmatched junction nucleotides: 7. Per the germline V gene, CDR1 is GTSNPN and CDR2 is SVGIG (reference sequence). CDR3 size: 15 residues.

The chain links TRBV2 to TRBJ1-5, with TRBD1 matching 8 bases. V shed 8 bases, J shed 7 bases, and the junction held 19 bases outside the gene matches. Germline CDR1 and CDR2: SNHLY and FYNNEI. This CDR3 is 17 amino acids long. The CDR3 loop reads CASSRDRGVRVRQPQHF. As DNA, the CDR3 is TGTGCCAGCTCACGAGACAGGGGAGTCAGGGTTAGACAGCCCCAGCATTTT.

The chain carries TRBV30 and TRBJ2-2, with 8 bases fitting TRBD2. The J segment lost 1 base and the V segment lost 8 bases, leaving 15 bases of the junction unmatched. CDR1 is GTSNPN, CDR2 SVGIG, per germline (reference sequence). This CDR3 region has 17 residues. CDR3 DNA: TGTGCCGGGGCCGGGGGGGGGCGGCCATTGAACACCGGGGAGCTGTTTTTT. It is translated as CAGAGGGRPLNTGELFF.

The rearrangement links TRBV5-5 to TRBJ1-1; D remains unclear. CDR3 length: 13 amino acids. The V gene's germline CDR1 is SGHKS and CDR2 YYEKEE (reference sequence). Trimming left V 4 bases short and J 5 bases short, with 12 bases between. The CDR3 reads CASSVTTTTEAFF. The CDR3 DNA reads TGTGCCAGCAGCGTGACTACAACGACTGAAGCTTTCTTT.

As concerns this clone: Germline is not matched at one junction end, which may reflect a read error. Here the CDR3 DNA reads TGTGCCAGCAGTGAAAGAACTAGCAGAGATACGCAGTATTTT. It codes for CASSERTSRDTQYF. V gene TRBV6-1 combines with J gene TRBJ2-3; TRBD2 is a possible D gene (6 bases). Germline values: CDR1 MNHNS, CDR2 SASEGT. The CDR3 has 14 residues.